Presented here are 24 T cell receptor beta chains from one specimen sequenced in a study of spatial heterogeneity in lung cancer. Described time point: sample taken at primary tumor resection. The study sequenced unsorted whole RNA from tumor, nontumor lung or frozen PBMC. MiXCR was run by TCRdb on the 5' RACE reads, yielding one entry per CDR3 protein. This table has some 41,000 distinct CDR3 sequences, approximately 6.8% appearing once. Sequences were derived from PBMCs, sampled at surgery. The receptor set was obtained from a female donor with early-stage non-small cell lung cancer.

This clonotype has just a few counts. This sequence joins TRBV3-1 and TRBJ2-5, with D tentatively TRBD1 (6 bases). V gave up 4 bases and J gave up 3 bases, with 15 bases separating them. This CDR3 is 15 amino acids long. The germline V gene has CDR1 LGHDT and CDR2 YNNKEL (reference sequence). The DNA for the CDR3 is TGTGCCAGCAGCCCCGGCCTGAGGACAGAAGAGACCCAGTACTTC. It codes for CASSPGLRTEETQYF.

The chain uses TRBV7-9 and TRBJ1-4; a possible D gene is TRBD1 (5 bases). CDR3 length: 14 residues. The V gene lost 5 bases and the J gene lost 7 bases, with 14 bases spanning the gap. CDR1 and CDR2 (germline): SEHNR, FQNEAQ (reference sequence). CDR3 sequence reads: CASSRSGSGEKLFF. In DNA form, the CDR3 reads TGTGCCAGCAGCCGTTCAGGGTCTGGTGAAAAACTGTTTTTT.

The rearrangement joins TRBV9 to TRBJ2-7; a weak D match, TRBD2 (5 bases). Germline loops: CDR1 SGDLS, CDR2 YYNGEE. V lost 3 bases, J lost 7 bases, and 17 bases lay in between. The CDR3 has 14 residues. Here the CDR3 reads CASSAQPRGLEQYF. The CDR3 coding sequence is TGTGCCAGCAGCGCCCAGCCCCGGGGTTTGGAGCAGTACTTC.

Only a few counts were recorded for this clonotype. The chain uses TRBV7-2 and TRBJ2-3; D gene uncertain. Per germline, CDR1 SGHTA and CDR2 FQGNSA. With 2 bases removed from V and 2 bases from J, the gap between germline ends came to 8 bases. CDR3 length equals 14 residues. The CDR3 coding sequence is TGTGCCAGCAGCTTACCTCCTCACACAGATACGCAGTATTTT. It yields the protein CASSLPPHTDTQYF.

The V call is TRBV7-3, the J call TRBJ1-1, with D possibly being TRBD1 (5 bases). The CDR3 consists of 13 residues. Germline CDR1 is SGHTA and CDR2 is FQGTGA. V was trimmed by 2 bases and J by 1 base, leaving 5 bases between them. The CDR3 coding sequence is TGTGCCAGCAGCTTACAGGGGAACACTGAAGCTTTCTTT. This sequence encodes CASSLQGNTEAFF.

The chain couples TRBV27 to TRBJ2-7, with 8 bases that match TRBD1. CDR1 and CDR2 from the germline V gene are MNHEY and SMNVEV (reference sequence). Trimming took 6 bases from V and 2 from J; bases not matched to a gene: 6. The CDR3 totals 14 residues. In DNA form, the CDR3 reads TGTGCCAGCAGGGGAACAGGGGGGACCTACGAGCAGTACTTC. Amino acid sequence: CASRGTGGTYEQYF.

The table lists this clonotype with a few counts. V usage is TRBV7-9 and J usage is TRBJ1-1, with D unclear. Germline CDR1 SEHNR, CDR2 FQNEAQ (reference sequence). The CDR3 loop spans 15 amino acids. V lost 6 bases to trimming and J lost 0 bases, with 14 bases between them. Written as DNA, the CDR3 is TGTGCCAGCAGTTTACCCTATCAGCTGAACACTGAAGCTTTCTTT. Its protein is CASSLPYQLNTEAFF.

This clonotype was detected only a few times. The chain carries TRBV4-1 and TRBJ1-2, with unresolved D. In germline, CDR1 is MGHRA, CDR2 YSYEKL. Trimming shortened V by 1 base and J by 7 bases, and 13 bases separated the two germline ends. The CDR3 sequence is 14 residues long. CDR3 in amino acids: CASSQGPLAAGYTF. The CDR3 nucleotides are TGCGCCAGCAGCCAAGGACCTCTTGCGGCTGGCTACACCTTC.

Ten or more counts support this clonotype. The chain links TRBV29-1 to TRBJ1-4, with 8 bases aligning to TRBD1. CDR3 length: 14 residues. After removal of 4 bases from V and 7 bases from J, the junction contained 8 bases not matched to a gene. Germline V gives CDR1 SQVTM, CDR2 ANQGSEA. CDR3 region: CSVGQGAYSEKLFF. DNA for the CDR3: TGCAGCGTTGGGCAGGGGGCGTACAGTGAAAAACTGTTTTTT.

This clonotype was counted between two and nine times. The chain joins TRBV7-9 to TRBJ1-1; TRBD1 matches at 8 bases. Germline CDR1 is SEHNR and CDR2 is FQNEAQ (reference sequence). The CDR3 totals 15 residues. V was clipped by 5 bases and J by 2 bases; unmatched bases: 7. The CDR3 reads CASSLGQGINTEAFF. DNA for the CDR3: TGTGCCAGCAGCCTTGGACAGGGTATTAACACTGAAGCTTTCTTT.

In this sample, this clonotype turned up many times. V and J are TRBV25-1 and TRBJ2-6; D is unclear. The germline V gene encodes CDR1 MGHDK and CDR2 SYGVNS. The V gene lost 5 bases and the J gene lost 0 bases, with 23 bases spanning the gap. The CDR3 is 20 residues long. The CDR3 loop is CASSPPTREAVSSGANVLTF. The DNA of the CDR3 is TGTGCCAGCAGTCCCCCGACAAGGGAAGCCGTCAGCTCTGGGGCCAACGTCCTGACTTTC.

This clonotype was recorded at least ten times. This sequence joins TRBV6-1 and TRBJ1-1; D is perhaps TRBD1 (6 bases). The CDR3 sequence is 11 residues long. The germline CDR1 and CDR2 sequences are MNHNS and SASEGT. CDR3 amino acids: CRTGFGTEAFF. The CDR3 bases are TGTAGAACAGGGTTCGGCACTGAAGCTTTCTTT.

This clonotype was counted at least ten times. The rearrangement links TRBV7-2 to TRBJ2-3; tentative D call: TRBD1 (5 bases). V lost 2 bases and J lost 0, with 15 bases in between. CDR1 is SGHTA, CDR2 FQGNSA, per germline. The length of the CDR3 is 17 residues. The CDR3 DNA is TGTGCCAGCAGCTTACTTCATGGGGCCCTCAGCACAGATACGCAGTATTTT. Its translation is CASSLLHGALSTDTQYF.

This clonotype turned up a few times. The chain uses TRBV7-2 and TRBJ2-7; D not certain. The CDR3 extends over 12 amino acids. Trimming pared 2 bases from V and 6 bases from J, leaving 8 bases between. Per germline, CDR1 SGHTA and CDR2 FQGNSA. CDR3 amino acids: CASSLLRLEQYF. The CDR3 nucleotides read TGTGCCAGCAGCTTACTCCGTCTCGAGCAGTACTTC.

This clonotype showed up just a few times. This chain uses TRBV3-1 with TRBJ2-4, with TRBD2 matching over 9 bases. CDR3 length: 14 amino acids. Germline V gene lookup returns CDR1 LGHDT and CDR2 YNNKEL (reference sequence). V gave up 4 bases and J gave up 9 bases; unmatched junction bases: 7. The chain's CDR3 is CASSPLAGAVIQYF. The DNA of the CDR3 is TGTGCCAGCAGCCCTTTAGCGGGGGCAGTCATTCAGTACTTC.

This clonotype was recorded many times. The genes are TRBV29-1 and TRBJ2-3; D call uncertain. Trimming removed 6 bases at V and 4 bases at J, with 11 bases between. The germline V gene has CDR1 SQVTM and CDR2 ANQGSEA. The CDR3 totals 12 residues. The CDR3 region has the DNA TGCAGCGTGGTCAAAGTGGCAGATACGCAGTATTTT. Translating it yields CSVVKVADTQYF.

The rearrangement joins TRBV11-2 to TRBJ2-1; 8 positions match TRBD2. The germline V gene encodes CDR1 SGHAT and CDR2 FQNNGV. The CDR3 has 15 amino acids. Germline trimming cut 4 bases from V and 3 bases from J; bases unmatched to any gene: 5. The CDR3 reads CASSSHGGGYNEQFF. Here the CDR3 DNA reads TGTGCCAGCAGCTCCCACGGGGGGGGCTACAATGAGCAGTTCTTC.

This clonotype was detected many times. Here the CDR3 reads CASSQETIGGGAHEQFF. CDR3 in DNA: TGTGCCAGCAGCCAAGAGACCATTGGCGGGGGGGCCCATGAGCAGTTCTTC. The chain links TRBV3-1 to TRBJ2-1; the match to TRBD2 covers 9 bases. V shed 0 bases, J shed 8 bases, and the junction held 11 bases outside the gene matches. The CDR3 runs 17 residues. Looked up from germline, CDR1 is LGHDT and CDR2 is YNNKEL (reference sequence).

In this sample, this clonotype turned up a few times. The chain couples TRBV12-3 or TRBV12-4 to TRBJ2-4; TRBD2 is a possible D gene (6 bases). This CDR3 is 15 amino acids long. Trimming removed 5 bases at V and 0 bases at J, with 11 bases between. The CDR3 loop is CASSSSGLAKNIQYF. The CDR3 nucleotides read TGTGCCAGCAGTAGTAGCGGTCTAGCCAAAAACATTCAGTACTTC.

The sample holds many counts of this clonotype. The chain recombines TRBV5-1 with TRBJ2-3; D may be TRBD1 or TRBD2 (6 bases each). Germline V gives CDR1 SGHRS, CDR2 YFSETQ. The CDR3 consists of 14 residues. The V gene lost 4 bases and the J gene lost 2 bases, with 11 bases spanning the gap. CDR3 nucleotides: TGCGCCAGCAGCCAGGGGACTGTCACAGATACGCAGTATTTT. This codes for CASSQGTVTDTQYF.

This rearrangement joins TRBV5-1 to TRBJ2-1; 8 nucleotides align to TRBD2. CDR3 length: 16 residues. Germline V CDR1 and CDR2: SGHRS, YFSETQ. The junction had 9 bases not matched to a gene; V was cut back by 2 bases and J by 5 bases. The DNA of the CDR3 is TGCGCCAGCAGCTTTACCGGGACTAGGGGAAACAATGAGCAGTTCTTC. Translation gives CASSFTGTRGNNEQFF.

This clonotype was observed many times. This chain links TRBV3-1 with TRBJ1-1; D unresolved. CDR1 and CDR2 from the germline V gene are LGHDT and YNNKEL (reference sequence). This CDR3 contains 11 residues. Between the trimmed V and J ends, which lost 7 bases and 1 base, there was a span of 4 bases. The CDR3 protein is CASMENTEAFF. The CDR3 DNA is TGTGCCAGCATGGAGAACACTGAAGCTTTCTTT.

Ten or more counts support this clonotype. The gene calls are TRBV7-6 and TRBJ1-2; tentatively, D is TRBD1 (5 bases). The CDR3 has 16 amino acids. The V end lost 5 bases, the J end lost 5 bases, and 21 bases lay between the germline ends. From germline, CDR1 is SGHVS and CDR2 FNYEAQ. The CDR3 nucleotides read TGTGCCAGCAGCCCAGCCCAAGTTCGGGGCGCTTATGGCTACACCTTC. It specifies CASSPAQVRGAYGYTF.

Ten or more counts support this clonotype. The genes are TRBV7-2 and TRBJ2-3, with 8 bases matching TRBD2. This CDR3 contains 14 residues. Germline CDR1 SGHTA, CDR2 FQGNSA. Germline trimming cut 5 bases from V and 4 bases from J; bases unmatched to any gene: 5. This CDR3 reads CASSPRAGADTQYF. CDR3 nucleotides: TGTGCCAGCAGCCCTAGAGCGGGGGCAGATACGCAGTATTTT.